The 13 T cell receptor beta chains given below trace back to one sample, sequenced in a study of CD8 T cells in ankylosing spondylitis. In TCRdb, the 5' RACE reads were re-called with MiXCR into one record per CDR3 protein. This table has some 200,000 distinct CDR3 sequences, around 13% appearing once. Material: blood, either unsorted or a sorted T cell fraction (not recorded which). The receptor source for this set is a male donor with ankylosing spondylitis or in good health (not recorded which).

This clonotype was found once. The chain uses TRBV6-2 or TRBV6-3 and TRBJ2-1; the match to TRBD2 covers 12 bases. The CDR3 has 21 residues. Trimming took 0 bases from V and 0 from J; bases not matched to a gene: 12. Germline V gene sequence: CDR1 MNHEY, CDR2 SVGEGT. CDR3 sequence: CASSYSPSGTSGPSSYNEQFF. The CDR3 DNA reads as TGTGCCAGCAGTTACTCCCCTTCCGGGACTAGCGGGCCATCCTCCTACAATGAGCAGTTCTTC.

The gene calls are TRBV25-1 and TRBJ2-7, with 8 bases that match TRBD1. The J segment lost 1 base and the V segment lost 9 bases, leaving 8 bases of the junction unmatched. CDR1 MGHDK and CDR2 SYGVNS come from the germline V gene. The CDR3 sequence is 14 residues long. CDR3 sequence: CASSLGQVSYEQYF. CDR3 bases: TGTGCCAGTTCGTTGGGACAGGTATCCTACGAGCAGTACTTC.

This clonotype was seen at least ten times. The genes are TRBV4-2 and TRBJ2-2; D tentatively fits TRBD1 or TRBD2 (6 bases each). The V end was cut by 1 base, the J end by 2 bases, with 11 bases between. Germline values: CDR1 LGHNA, CDR2 YNFKEQ. The CDR3 is 16 amino acids. In DNA, the CDR3 is TGTGCCAGCAGCCAAGTGGGGGGCCTCAACACCGGGGAGCTGTTTTTT. It codes for CASSQVGGLNTGELFF.

Here the CDR3 DNA reads TGCAGTGCTAGAATTCCCGGCCCTAACTATGGCTACACCTTC. It is translated as CSARIPGPNYGYTF. V and J are TRBV20-1 and TRBJ1-2, with D unresolved. Germline V gives CDR1 DFQATT, CDR2 SNEGSKA (reference sequence). The CDR3 is 14 residues long. Deletions cut 2 bases from V and 0 bases from J, with 10 bases between.

This clonotype was picked up a small number of times. The CDR3 region is CASSVEGEKYTF. The CDR3 bases are TGCGCCAGCAGCGTCGAGGGGGAGAAATACACCTTC. V gene TRBV5-1 combines with J gene TRBJ1-2; D may be TRBD1 (6 bases). The CDR3 covers 12 residues. CDR1 is SGHRS, CDR2 YFSETQ, per germline. V was trimmed by 4 bases and J by 11 bases, leaving 15 bases between them.

The V call is TRBV2, the J call TRBJ2-3, with 10 bases fitting TRBD2. This CDR3 is built from 15 residues. V was clipped by 2 bases and J by 2 bases; unmatched bases: 1. The germline CDR1 and CDR2 sequences are SNHLY and FYNNEI. The CDR3 bases are TGTGCCAGCAGTGAAACTAGCGGGACCACAGATACGCAGTATTTT. Its protein product is CASSETSGTTDTQYF.

This clonotype was detected a few times. The rearrangement links TRBV20-1 to TRBJ2-7, with D perhaps matching TRBD1 (7 bases). With 5 bases removed from V and 2 bases from J, the gap between germline ends came to 16 bases. The CDR3 sequence is 14 residues long. Germline CDR1 reads DFQATT; CDR2 reads SNEGSKA (reference sequence). CDR3 in DNA: TGCAGTGCTGCAGGGGGAGGTACTCCCTACGAGCAGTACTTC. This translates into CSAAGGGTPYEQYF.

The gene calls are TRBV5-5 and TRBJ1-6; D gene unclear. Trimming cost V 4 bases and J 0 bases, with 8 bases left between them. The CDR3 contains 15 residues. Germline CDR1 reads SGHKS; CDR2 reads YYEKEE (reference sequence). The DNA for the CDR3 is TGTGCCAGCAGCCCAGAGAGCTCCTATAATTCACCCCTCCACTTT. Its translation: CASSPESSYNSPLHF. Full variable domain (missing parts from reference TRBV5-5 and TRBJ1-6): DAGVTQSPTHLIKTRGQQVTLRCSPISGHKSVSWYQQVLGQGPQFIFQYYEKEERGRGNFPDRFSARQFPNYSSELNVNALLLGDSALYLCASSPESSYNSPLHFGNGTRLTVT.

The V and J genes are TRBV4-2 and TRBJ1-1; maybe TRBD1 (5 bases). The CDR3 is 12 amino acids. Trimming removed 1 base at V and 13 bases at J, with 13 bases between. CDR1 and CDR2 (germline): LGHNA, YNFKEQ. The CDR3 sequence: CASSQAGTRDFF. As DNA, the CDR3 is TGTGCCAGCAGCCAAGCTGGGACCCGGGATTTCTTT.

The V call is TRBV11-2, the J call TRBJ2-7; TRBD2 aligns across 8 bases. Germline V gives CDR1 SGHAT, CDR2 FQNNGV. CDR3 size: 14 residues. V shed 3 bases and J 4 bases; nucleotides not matched to a gene: 5. The CDR3 reads CASSLRLAWYEQYF. Here the CDR3 DNA reads TGTGCCAGCAGCTTGAGACTAGCGTGGTACGAGCAGTACTTC.

This clonotype was seen ten or more times. The rearrangement links TRBV18 to TRBJ2-4; no definite D call. V lost 2 bases and J lost 0, with 17 bases in between. CDR1 is KGHSH, CDR2 LQKENI, per germline. This CDR3 comprises 18 residues. The CDR3 coding sequence is TGTGCCAGCTCACCAAAGAGGACGGACGACCTAGCCAAAAACATTCAGTACTTC. Its protein is CASSPKRTDDLAKNIQYF.

In its sample, this clonotype was seen a few times. The chain combines TRBV3-1 with TRBJ2-3, with D hard to call. The CDR3 sequence is 14 residues long. Trimming removed 1 base at V and 5 bases at J, with 10 bases between. Germline CDR1 LGHDT, CDR2 YNNKEL (reference sequence). This CDR3 is CASSQAAFGDTQYF. CDR3 coding DNA: TGTGCCAGCAGCCAAGCAGCGTTTGGAGATACGCAGTATTTT.

The chain recombines TRBV7-9 with TRBJ2-7; 7 nucleotides agree with TRBD2. With V trimmed by 4 bases and J by 7 bases, 16 bases remained unmatched. The CDR3 has 16 residues. CDR1 SEHNR and CDR2 FQNEAQ come from the germline V gene (reference sequence). The CDR3 region has the DNA TGTGCCAGCAGCTCCACTCGAACGGGAGGATCAGGAGAGCAGTACTTC. It yields the protein CASSSTRTGGSGEQYF. The whole variable domain, remainder taken from reference TRBV7-9 and TRBJ2-7, is DTGVSQNPRHKITKRGQNVTFRCDPISEHNRLYWYRQTLGQGPEFLTYFQNEAQLEKSRLLSDRFSAERPKGSFSTLEIQRTEQGDSAMYLCASSSTRTGGSGEQYFGPGTRLTVT.